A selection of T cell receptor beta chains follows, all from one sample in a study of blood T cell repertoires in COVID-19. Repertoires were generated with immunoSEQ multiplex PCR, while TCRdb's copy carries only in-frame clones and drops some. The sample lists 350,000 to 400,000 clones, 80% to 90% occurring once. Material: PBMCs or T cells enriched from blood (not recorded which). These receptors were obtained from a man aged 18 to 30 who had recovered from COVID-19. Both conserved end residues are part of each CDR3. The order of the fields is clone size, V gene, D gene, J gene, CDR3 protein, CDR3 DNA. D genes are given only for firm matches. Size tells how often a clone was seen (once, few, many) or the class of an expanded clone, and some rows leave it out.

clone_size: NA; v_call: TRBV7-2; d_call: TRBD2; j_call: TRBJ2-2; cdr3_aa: CASILGRRRGGRTGELFF; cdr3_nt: TGTGCCAGCATTCTCGGGCGTCGGCGGGGGGGCCGGACCGGGGAGCTGTTTTTT
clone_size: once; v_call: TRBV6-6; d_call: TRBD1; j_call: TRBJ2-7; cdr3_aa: CASSSPGQIYEQYF; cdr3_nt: TGTGCCAGCAGTTCCCCGGGACAGATCTACGAGCAGTACTTC
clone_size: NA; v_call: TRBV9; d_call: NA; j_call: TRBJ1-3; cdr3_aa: CASSQGSRDTIYF; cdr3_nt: TGTGCCAGCAGCCAGGGGTCCCGAGACACCATATATTTT
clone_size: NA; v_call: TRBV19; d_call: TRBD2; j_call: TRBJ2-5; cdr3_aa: CASSGTSAGQETQYF; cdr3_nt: TGTGCCAGTAGCGGGACTAGCGCGGGGCAAGAGACCCAGTACTTC
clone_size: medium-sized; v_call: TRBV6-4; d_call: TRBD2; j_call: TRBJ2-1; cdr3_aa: CASSETSGGAYEQFF; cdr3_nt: TGTGCCAGCAGTGAAACTAGCGGGGGGGCGTATGAGCAGTTCTTC
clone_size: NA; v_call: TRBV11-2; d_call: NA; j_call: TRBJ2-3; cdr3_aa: CASSPTAQYF; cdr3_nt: TGTGCCAGCAGCCCCACTGCGCAGTATTTT
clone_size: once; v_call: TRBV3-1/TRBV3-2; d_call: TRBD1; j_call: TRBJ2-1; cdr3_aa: CASSPVTGTYNEQFF; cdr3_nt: TGTGCCAGCAGCCCCGTGACAGGGACCTACAATGAGCAGTTCTTC
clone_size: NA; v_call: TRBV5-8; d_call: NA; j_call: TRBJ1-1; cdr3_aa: CASSSWAGREAFF; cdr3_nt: TGTGCCAGCAGCTCCTGGGCAGGGAGGGAAGCTTTCTTT
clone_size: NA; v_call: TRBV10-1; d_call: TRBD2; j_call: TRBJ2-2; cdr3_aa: CASSESGGGGELFF; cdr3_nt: TGCGCCAGCAGTGAGAGCGGGGGAGGCGGGGAGCTGTTTTTT
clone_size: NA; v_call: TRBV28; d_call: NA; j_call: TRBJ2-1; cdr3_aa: CASSLYRGSGNEQFF; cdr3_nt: TGTGCCAGCAGTTTATATCGGGGTTCGGGTAATGAGCAGTTCTTC
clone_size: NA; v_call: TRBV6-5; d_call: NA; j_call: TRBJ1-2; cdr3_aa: CASSSMSGGLGYTF; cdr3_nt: TGTGCCAGCAGCTCAATGAGCGGGGGTCTTGGCTACACCTTC
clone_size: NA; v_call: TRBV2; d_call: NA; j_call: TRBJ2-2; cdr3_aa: CASSLSGELFF; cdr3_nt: TGTGCCAGCAGCCTCTCCGGGGAGCTGTTTTTT
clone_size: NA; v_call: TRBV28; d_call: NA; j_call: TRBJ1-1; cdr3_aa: CASYNTEAFF; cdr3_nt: TGTGCCAGCTATAACACTGAAGCTTTCTTT
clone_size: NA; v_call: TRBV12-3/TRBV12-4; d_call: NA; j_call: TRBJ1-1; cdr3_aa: CASSSGSPGAFF; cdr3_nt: TGTGCCAGCAGTTCCGGCTCCCCGGGGGCTTTCTTT
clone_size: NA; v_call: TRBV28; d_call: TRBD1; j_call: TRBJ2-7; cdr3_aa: CASLPGQGGYEQYF; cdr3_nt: TGTGCCAGTCTACCGGGACAGGGAGGCTACGAGCAGTACTTC
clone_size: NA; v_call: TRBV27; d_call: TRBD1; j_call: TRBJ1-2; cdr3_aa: CASSTNRDRFNYGYTF; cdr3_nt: TGTGCCAGCAGTACAAACCGGGACAGGTTTAACTATGGCTACACCTTC
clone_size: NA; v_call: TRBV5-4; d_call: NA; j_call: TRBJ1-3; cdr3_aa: CASSLDAGSGNTIYF; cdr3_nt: TGTGCCAGCAGCTTGGACGCGGGCTCTGGAAACACCATATATTTT
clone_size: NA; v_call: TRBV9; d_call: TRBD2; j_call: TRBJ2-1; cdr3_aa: CASTDTSGGGDEQFF; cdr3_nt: TGTGCCAGCACCGATACTAGCGGGGGGGGCGATGAGCAGTTCTTC
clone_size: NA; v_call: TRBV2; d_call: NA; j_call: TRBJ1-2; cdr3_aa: CASSEAGQNYGYTF; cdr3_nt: TGTGCCAGCAGTGAAGCGGGACAAAACTATGGCTACACCTTC
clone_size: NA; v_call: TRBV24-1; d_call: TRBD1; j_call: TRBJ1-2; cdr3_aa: CATSDGGGQGAEGYTF; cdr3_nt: TGTGCCACCAGTGATGGGGGGGGACAGGGGGCGGAAGGCTACACCTTC
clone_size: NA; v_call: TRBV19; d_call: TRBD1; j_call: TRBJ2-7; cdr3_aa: CASSNDGTGFYEQYF; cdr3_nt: TGTGCCAGTAGTAATGACGGGACAGGGTTCTACGAGCAGTACTTC
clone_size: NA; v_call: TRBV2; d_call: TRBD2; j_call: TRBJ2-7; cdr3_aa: CASSKLLAGAYEQYF; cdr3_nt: TGTGCCAGCAGTAAACTACTAGCGGGGGCCTACGAGCAGTACTTC
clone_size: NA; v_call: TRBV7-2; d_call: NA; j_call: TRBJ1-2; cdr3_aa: CASSPGMGGPNYGYTF; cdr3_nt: TGTGCCAGCAGCCCGGGGATGGGGGGACCTAACTATGGCTACACCTTC
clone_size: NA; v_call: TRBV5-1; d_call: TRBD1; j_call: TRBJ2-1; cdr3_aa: CASRDRATKGEQFF; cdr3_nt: TGCGCCAGCAGGGACAGGGCCACAAAGGGTGAGCAGTTCTTC
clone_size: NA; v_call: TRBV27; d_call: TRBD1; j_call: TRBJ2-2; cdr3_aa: CASARGPGELFF; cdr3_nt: TGTGCCAGCGCTAGGGGGCCCGGGGAGCTGTTTTTT
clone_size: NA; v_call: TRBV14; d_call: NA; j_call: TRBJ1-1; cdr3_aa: CASSQVGGARRAEAFF; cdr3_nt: TGTGCCAGCAGCCAAGTGGGAGGGGCGCGGCGGGCTGAAGCTTTCTTT
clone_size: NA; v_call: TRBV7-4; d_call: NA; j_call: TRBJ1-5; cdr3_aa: CASSLWGQPRSNQPQHF; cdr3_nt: TGTGCCAGCAGCTTATGGGGCCAGCCTAGGAGCAATCAGCCCCAGCATTTT
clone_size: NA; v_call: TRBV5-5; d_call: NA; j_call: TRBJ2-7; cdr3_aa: CASTWAGYDEQYF; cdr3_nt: TGTGCCAGCACGTGGGCAGGGTACGACGAGCAGTACTTC
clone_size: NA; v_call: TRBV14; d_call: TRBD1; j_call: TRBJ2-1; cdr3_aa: CASRPTGGREQFF; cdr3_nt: TGTGCCAGCAGACCCACAGGGGGTCGTGAGCAGTTCTTC
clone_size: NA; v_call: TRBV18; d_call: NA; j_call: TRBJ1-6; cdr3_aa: CASSPNRNSPLHF; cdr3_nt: TGTGCCAGCTCACCGAACAGGAATTCACCCCTCCACTTT
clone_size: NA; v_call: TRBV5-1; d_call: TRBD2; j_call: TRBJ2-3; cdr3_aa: CASSLRLAGGDTQYF; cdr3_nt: TGCGCCAGCAGCTTGAGGCTAGCGGGGGGGGATACGCAGTATTTT
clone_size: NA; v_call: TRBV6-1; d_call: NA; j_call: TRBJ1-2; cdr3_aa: CASSEAGGLGYTF; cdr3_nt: TGTGCCAGCAGTGAAGCGGGGGGGCTAGGCTACACCTTC
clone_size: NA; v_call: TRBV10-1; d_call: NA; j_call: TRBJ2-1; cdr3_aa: CASRGRTYEQFF; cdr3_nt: TGCGCCAGCAGGGGCCGGACTTATGAGCAGTTCTTC
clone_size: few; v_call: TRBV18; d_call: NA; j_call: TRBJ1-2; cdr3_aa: CASSPSSTAFYTF; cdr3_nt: TGTGCCAGCTCACCGAGTAGTACCGCCTTCTACACCTTC
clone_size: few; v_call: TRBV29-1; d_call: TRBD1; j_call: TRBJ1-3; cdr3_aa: CSVDGVRGRVVDTIYF; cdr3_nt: TGCAGCGTTGATGGGGTCAGGGGGCGCGTAGTTGACACCATATATTTT
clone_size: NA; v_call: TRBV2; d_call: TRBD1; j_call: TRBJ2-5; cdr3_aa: CASKTGDLETQYF; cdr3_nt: TGTGCCAGCAAGACAGGGGACTTGGAGACCCAGTACTTC
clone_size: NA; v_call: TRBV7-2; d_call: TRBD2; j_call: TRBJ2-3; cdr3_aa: CASSLVGLAGTWGTDTQYF; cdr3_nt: TGTGCCAGCAGCTTAGTGGGACTAGCGGGGACTTGGGGCACAGATACGCAGTATTTT
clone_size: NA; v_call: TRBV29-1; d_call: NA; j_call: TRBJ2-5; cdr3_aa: CSVEGRSTTTQYF; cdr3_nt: TGCAGCGTTGAAGGCCGGAGTACGACGACCCAGTACTTC
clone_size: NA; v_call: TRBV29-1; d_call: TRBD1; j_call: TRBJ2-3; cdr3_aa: CSVVSGTGTDTQYF; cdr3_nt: TGCAGCGTCGTATCCGGGACAGGGACAGATACGCAGTATTTT
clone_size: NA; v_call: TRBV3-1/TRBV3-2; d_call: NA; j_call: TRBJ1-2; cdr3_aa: CASSSQDRSYGYTF; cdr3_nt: TGTGCCAGCAGCTCCCAAGACAGGAGCTATGGCTACACCTTC